The 24 T cell receptor beta chains listed next were all sequenced from one sample in a study of blood T cell repertoires in COVID-19. The method was immunoSEQ multiplex PCR; TCRdb's version includes in-frame clones alone and lacks a portion of them. This sample yields some 120,000 clones, of which around 80% are seen a single time; 37% belongs to the top ten. Material: peripheral blood. The receptors were gathered from a man aged 40-50 years with active or convalescent COVID-19.

V and J are TRBV30 and TRBJ1-1; TRBD1 aligns across 8 bases. Germline V gene lookup returns CDR1 GTSNPN and CDR2 SVGIG (reference sequence). J was trimmed by 4 bases and V by 5 bases; bases with no gene match: 3. The CDR3 length is 12 residues. The CDR3 DNA is TGTGCCTGGGACAGGGGAGGCACTGAAGCTTTCTTT. Translation gives CAWDRGGTEAFF.

This clone was recorded a few times. V usage is TRBV7-3 and J usage is TRBJ1-5; D not resolved. The V end was cut by 4 bases, the J end by 6 bases, with 4 bases between. This CDR3 is 11 amino acids long. Per the germline V gene, CDR1 is SGHTA and CDR2 is FQGTGA. The CDR3 sequence: CASSSLQPQHF. The CDR3 DNA is TGTGCCAGCAGCTCACTTCAGCCCCAGCATTTT.

The rearrangement joins TRBV5-5 to TRBJ2-5, with 13 bases lining up with TRBD2. The junction had 4 bases not matched to a gene; V was cut back by 2 bases and J by 0 bases. The CDR3 loop spans 17 amino acids. CDR1 and CDR2 from the germline V gene are SGHKS and YYEKEE (reference sequence). In DNA form, the CDR3 reads TGTGCCAGCAGCTTACTGGGACTAGCGGGGTACCAAGAGACCCAGTACTTC. Its translation: CASSLLGLAGYQETQYF. The whole variable domain, remainder taken from reference TRBV5-5 and TRBJ2-5, is DAGVTQSPTHLIKTRGQQVTLRCSPISGHKSVSWYQQVLGQGPQFIFQYYEKEERGRGNFPDRFSARQFPNYSSELNVNALLLGDSALYLCASSLLGLAGYQETQYFGPGTRLLVL.

The rearrangement links TRBV9 to TRBJ2-2; TRBD1 matches at 7 bases. V lost 0 bases, J lost 5 bases, and 10 bases stayed unmatched. The CDR3 loop spans 17 amino acids. Per germline, CDR1 SGDLS and CDR2 YYNGEE. The CDR3: CASSVALGGADTGELFF. The DNA for the CDR3 is TGTGCCAGCAGCGTAGCGTTAGGGGGCGCCGATACCGGGGAGCTGTTTTTT. Full variable domain (rest looked up from reference TRBV9 and TRBJ2-2): DSGVTQTPKHLITATGQRVTLRCSPRSGDLSVYWYQQSLDQGLQFLIQYYNGEERAKGNILERFSAQQFPDLHSELNLSSLELGDSALYFCASSVALGGADTGELFFGEGSRLTVL.

V usage is TRBV28 and J usage is TRBJ1-2, with 9 bases identical to TRBD1. V lost 3 bases and J lost 6; bases outside the gene matches: 8. The CDR3 covers 15 residues. The V gene's germline CDR1 is MDHEN and CDR2 SYDVKM. This CDR3 is CASSLPGTGNHGYTF. In nucleotides, the CDR3 is TGTGCCAGCAGTTTGCCCGGGACAGGGAACCATGGCTACACCTTC.

This clone has a handful of counts. The chain is built from TRBV28 and TRBJ1-2, with D possibly being TRBD1 (6 bases). CDR3 length: 16 amino acids. V lost 1 base to trimming and J lost 7 bases, with 19 bases between them. The germline V gene encodes CDR1 MDHEN and CDR2 SYDVKM. The CDR3 sequence: CASSLYRAGTRGGYTF. DNA of the CDR3: TGTGCCAGCAGTTTATATAGGGCAGGGACCAGGGGTGGCTACACCTTC.

The CDR3 reads CAWSVLPRGGQPQHF. CDR3 DNA sequence: TGTGCCTGGAGTGTACTTCCGAGGGGAGGACAGCCCCAGCATTTT. The V and J genes are TRBV30 and TRBJ1-5; D possibly corresponds to TRBD1 (5 bases). The germline V gene has CDR1 GTSNPN and CDR2 SVGIG (reference sequence). The CDR3 has 15 amino acids. V gave up 0 bases and J gave up 7 bases, with 16 bases separating them. Filled out from reference TRBV30 and TRBJ1-5, the complete variable domain reads SQTIHQWPATLVQPVGSPLSLECTVEGTSNPNLYWYRQAAGRGLQLLFYSVGIGQISSEVPQNLSASRPQDRQFILSSKKLLLSDSGFYLCAWSVLPRGGQPQHFGDGTRLSIL.

This chain uses TRBV2 with TRBJ2-6; 9 bases line up with TRBD1. V lost 6 bases to trimming and J lost 2 bases; unmatched junction nucleotides: 2. The length of the CDR3 is 15 residues. CDR1 SNHLY and CDR2 FYNNEI come from the germline V gene. CDR3 amino acids: CASSNRGPGANVLTF. CDR3 DNA sequence: TGTGCCAGCAGCAACAGGGGGCCTGGGGCCAACGTCCTGACTTTC.

The chain carries TRBV14 and TRBJ1-2; D call uncertain. V shed 2 bases and J shed 0 bases, with 7 bases lying between them. The CDR3 length is 14 residues. Germline CDR1 reads SGHDN; CDR2 reads FVKESK. As DNA, the CDR3 is TGTGCCAGCAGCCAATATTCGGCTAACTATGGCTACACCTTC. The encoded protein is CASSQYSANYGYTF.

This clone appeared a single time. The chain couples TRBV14 to TRBJ1-1; TRBD1 agrees at 11 bases. The ends lost 4 bases at V and 4 bases at J; junction bases unmatched: 5. Germline CDR1 and CDR2: SGHDN and FVKESK. This CDR3 region has 15 residues. The CDR3 DNA reads TGTGCCAGCAGCCTGGACAGGGGGCGAAGCACTGAAGCTTTCTTT. Protein sequence: CASSLDRGRSTEAFF.

The chain joins TRBV7-9 to TRBJ1-1, with 7 bases aligning to TRBD1. The V segment lost 6 bases and the J segment 7 bases; nucleotides outside the gene matches: 5. Per the germline V gene, CDR1 is SEHNR and CDR2 is FQNEAQ (reference sequence). The CDR3 covers 12 residues. Here the CDR3 reads CASRVRQGEAFF. Written as DNA, the CDR3 is TGTGCCAGCAGGGTTAGACAGGGTGAAGCTTTCTTT.

The chain couples TRBV3-1 (or the pseudogene TRBV3-2) to TRBJ2-1; 9 bases are shared with TRBD1. Unmatched junction bases numbered 4, after V lost 0 bases and J lost 7 bases. The CDR3 runs 15 residues. Germline loops: CDR1 LGHDT, CDR2 YNNKEL (reference sequence). The CDR3 spells CASSQDGTGRNEQFF. CDR3 DNA sequence: TGTGCCAGCAGCCAAGACGGGACAGGGAGGAATGAGCAGTTCTTC.

The chain is built from TRBV9 and TRBJ2-5; TRBD2 might be the D (7 bases). The CDR3 length is 17 residues. Germline CDR1 and CDR2: SGDLS and YYNGEE. Trimming took off 3 bases at V and 0 bases at J, with 18 bases between the two ends. The CDR3 DNA follows: TGTGCCAGCAGCGCTGGGAGGGGGGGAATCAACCAAGAGACCCAGTACTTC. The encoded protein is CASSAGRGGINQETQYF.

The V gene is TRBV19, the J gene TRBJ1-2; 8 bases agree with TRBD1. Trimming took 7 bases from V and 3 from J; bases not matched to a gene: 1. Germline assignment: CDR1 LNHDA and CDR2 SQIVND (reference sequence). There are 12 residues in the CDR3. The CDR3 protein is CASKTGDYGYTF. In DNA, the CDR3 is TGTGCCAGTAAGACAGGGGACTATGGCTACACCTTC. The variable domain in full, with the rest retrieved from reference TRBV19 and TRBJ1-2, is DGGITQSPKYLFRKEGQNVTLSCEQNLNHDAMYWYRQDPGQGLRLIYYSQIVNDFQKGDIAEGYSVSREKKESFPLTVTSAQKNPTAFYLCASKTGDYGYTFGSGTRLTVV.

This clone was observed a single time. CDR3 sequence reads: CASSATSGRADTQYF. The DNA of the CDR3 is TGTGCCAGCAGCGCGACTAGCGGGAGGGCAGATACGCAGTATTTT. The chain is built from TRBV9 and TRBJ2-3; 14 positions agree with TRBD2. From germline, CDR1 is SGDLS and CDR2 YYNGEE. This CDR3 region has 15 residues. The junction had 1 base not matched to a gene; V was cut back by 3 bases and J by 4 bases.

The J gene is TRBJ2-1, the V gene TRBV5-1, with TRBD2 matching over 7 bases. The CDR3 spans 14 residues. CDR1 and CDR2 (germline): SGHRS, YFSETQ. The trim removed 4 bases at V and 7 bases at J, leaving 8 bases unmatched. The CDR3 bases are TGCGCCAGCAGCCGAGGGGACTACTCGAATGAGCAGTTCTTC. Translating it yields CASSRGDYSNEQFF.

This sequence joins TRBV5-1 and TRBJ1-6, with D possibly TRBD1 on 6 matching bases. The CDR3 is made up of 15 amino acids. Per germline, CDR1 SGHRS and CDR2 YFSETQ. The V end lost 4 bases, the J end lost 5 bases, and 13 bases lay between the germline ends. The CDR3: CASSARTVDNSPLHF. The CDR3 nucleotides are TGCGCCAGCAGCGCTCGGACAGTAGATAATTCACCCCTCCACTTT.

The chain uses TRBV12-5 and TRBJ1-2; D unclear. V shed 5 bases and J shed 3 bases, with 7 bases lying between them. The CDR3 covers 12 residues. Germline V lookup: CDR1 LGHNT, CDR2 FRNRAP. The CDR3 here is CASGADYYGYTF. In nucleotides, the CDR3 is TGTGCTAGTGGTGCGGACTACTATGGCTACACCTTC.

The V call is TRBV6-5, the J call TRBJ1-4; 8 nucleotides line up with TRBD1. Germline V CDR1 and CDR2: MNHEY, SVGAGI. The CDR3 length is 13 residues. With V trimmed by 4 bases and J by 7 bases, 2 bases remained unmatched. The CDR3 here is CASSSGGGEKLFF. In DNA, the CDR3 is TGTGCCAGCAGTTCAGGGGGCGGTGAAAAACTGTTTTTT.

The chain joins TRBV5-1 to TRBJ1-1; 8 bases match TRBD1. This CDR3 is built from 15 residues. Trimming at V came to 5 bases and at J to 5 bases, leaving 11 bases not matched to a gene. Germline-derived CDR1 and CDR2 are SGHRS and YFSETQ. The CDR3 region has the DNA TGCGCCAGCAGGGGCCAGGGGGCCCCGGGGACTGAAGCTTTCTTT. Amino acid sequence: CASRGQGAPGTEAFF.

This clone was counted only a few times. The chain links TRBV20-1 to TRBJ2-1, with D unresolved. Germline V gives CDR1 DFQATT, CDR2 SNEGSKA (reference sequence). The CDR3 contains 10 residues. The V gene lost 1 base and the J gene lost 8 bases, with 3 bases spanning the gap. Written as DNA, the CDR3 is TGCAGTGCTAGAGTAGATGAGCAGTTCTTC. It yields the protein CSARVDEQFF.

V gene TRBV29-1 combines with J gene TRBJ2-3; unclear D gene. CDR3 length equals 13 residues. Germline CDR1 and CDR2: SQVTM and ANQGSEA. V lost 3 bases and J lost 1, with 8 bases in between. CDR3 amino acids: CSVEISGTDTQYF. The CDR3 DNA reads TGCAGCGTTGAGATTTCGGGCACAGATACGCAGTATTTT.

This chain connects TRBV9 to TRBJ1-4; possibly TRBD1 for D (5 bases). Germline loops: CDR1 SGDLS, CDR2 YYNGEE. The CDR3 is 14 amino acids. Trimming took off 3 bases at V and 6 bases at J, with 12 bases between the two ends. The CDR3 nucleotides read TGTGCCAGCAGCGAGTCTCTAGGGGATGAAAAACTGTTTTTT. Translated: CASSESLGDEKLFF.

In this sample, this clone turned up a few times. V is TRBV13 and J is TRBJ1-3; 10 bases align to TRBD1. The CDR3 is made up of 16 amino acids. V trimming: 5 bases; J trimming: 2 bases; junction bases outside the gene matches: 6. Germline CDR1 PRHDT, CDR2 FYEKMQ (reference sequence). The CDR3 sequence: CASSPSGTGAGNTIYF. CDR3 in DNA: TGTGCCAGCAGCCCCTCCGGGACAGGGGCTGGAAACACCATATATTTT.